The 19 T cell receptor beta chains reported below all come from one sample, sequenced in a study of blood T cell repertoires in COVID-19. Measured with immunoSEQ multiplex PCR; TCRdb has only the in-frame clones, and not every one. The data hold about 140,000 clones, with more than 70% observed a single time. The sample consisted of peripheral blood. The receptors were sampled from a human donor in a cohort sampled during active COVID-19.

The CDR3 DNA follows: TGTGCCAGCAGCGCCGGAGAGACCCAGTACTTC. This sequence encodes CASSAGETQYF. The V call is TRBV11-2, the J call TRBJ2-5; D not resolved. Germline V gene lookup returns CDR1 SGHAT and CDR2 FQNNGV. The CDR3 contains 11 residues. Trimming left V 5 bases short and J 4 bases short, with 5 bases between.

The chain recombines TRBV6-1 with TRBJ2-5, with TRBD2 identical over 9 bases. Germline loops: CDR1 MNHNS, CDR2 SASEGT. V lost 0 bases and J lost 2; bases outside the gene matches: 1. The CDR3 spans 15 residues. The CDR3 loop reads CASSEAAGGQETQYF. CDR3 sequence (DNA): TGTGCCAGCAGTGAAGCCGCGGGGGGGCAAGAGACCCAGTACTTC.

The DNA for the CDR3 is TGTGCCAGCAGCAACAACCCGGACTATGGCTACACCTTC. Translation gives CASSNNPDYGYTF. The V and J genes are TRBV21-1 and TRBJ1-2. TRBV21-1 is labeled a pseudogene. This CDR3 region has 13 residues.

As DNA, the CDR3 is TGTGCCAGCAGTTCAGGGGCACGCATTCAGTACTTC. As protein: CASSSGARIQYF. The genes are TRBV12-3 or TRBV12-4 and TRBJ2-4; a possible D gene is TRBD1 (6 bases). This CDR3 has 12 residues. Trimming took off 4 bases at V and 9 bases at J, with 10 bases between the two ends.

This clone was seen only once. The gene calls are TRBV5-4 and TRBJ2-4, with 10 bases matching TRBD1. After removal of 5 bases from V and 9 bases from J, the junction contained 8 bases not matched to a gene. Per the germline V gene, CDR1 is SGHNT and CDR2 is YYREEE (reference sequence). This CDR3 contains 14 residues. CDR3 in amino acids: CASRVGTGDSIQYF. In DNA, the CDR3 is TGTGCCAGCAGAGTGGGGACAGGGGATAGCATTCAGTACTTC.

The chain has TRBV30 and TRBJ1-1; 7 bases align to TRBD1. With 8 bases clipped from V and 1 base from J, the junction kept 7 bases outside the gene matches. Germline CDR1 is GTSNPN and CDR2 is SVGIG (reference sequence). CDR3 length equals 13 residues. CDR3 sequence (DNA): TGTGCCGGGACGGGACAGCCGAACACTGAAGCTTTCTTT. It translates to CAGTGQPNTEAFF.

The V call is TRBV29-1, the J call TRBJ1-2, with D possibly matching TRBD1 (5 bases). The CDR3 is 12 residues long. Germline assignment: CDR1 SQVTM and CDR2 ANQGSEA. With 7 bases removed from V and 0 bases from J, the gap between germline ends came to 9 bases. CDR3 nucleotides: TGCAGCGGGACACTCGCTAACTATGGCTACACCTTC. This encodes CSGTLANYGYTF.

The chain couples TRBV7-9 to TRBJ2-5; TRBD1 might be the D (6 bases). This CDR3 comprises 12 residues. The ends were cut back, 5 bases at V and 6 bases at J, with 10 bases in the middle. Germline values: CDR1 SEHNR, CDR2 FQNEAQ (reference sequence). CDR3 loop: CASSRQGKTQYF. The CDR3 DNA sequence: TGTGCCAGCAGCCGTCAGGGGAAGACCCAGTACTTC.

V usage is TRBV12-2 and J usage is TRBJ2-2; the table's D call TRBD2 went unverified against the DNA. TRBV12-2 has pseudogene status. The CDR3 runs 17 residues. The CDR3 region is CASRLARRGAEGGELFF. The DNA of the CDR3 is TGTGCAAGTCGCTTAGCAAGGCGGGGGGCCGAGGGCGGGGAGCTGTTTTTT.

This chain joins TRBV3-1 (or the pseudogene TRBV3-2) and TRBJ2-3; 10 bases fit TRBD2. The CDR3 extends over 15 amino acids. The V segment lost 5 bases and the J segment 3 bases; nucleotides outside the gene matches: 5. Germline V gives CDR1 LGHDT, CDR2 YNNKEL (reference sequence). The CDR3 DNA is TGTGCCAGCAGCACCCGGACTAGCGGTACAGATACGCAGTATTTT. It yields the protein CASSTRTSGTDTQYF.

V is TRBV5-1 and J is TRBJ2-2, with 10 bases matching TRBD2. This CDR3 region has 17 residues. Germline trimming cut 0 bases from V and 5 bases from J; bases unmatched to any gene: 7. The germline CDR1 and CDR2 sequences are SGHRS and YFSETQ. This chain's CDR3 is CASSLVSGGALTGELFF. Here the CDR3 DNA reads TGCGCCAGCAGCTTGGTGAGCGGGGGGGCCCTTACCGGGGAGCTGTTTTTT.

This chain links TRBV5-6 with TRBJ2-7; possible D gene TRBD1, 6 bases. Trimming took 4 bases from V and 4 from J, leaving 15 bases between them. In germline, CDR1 is SGHDT, CDR2 YYEEEE. The CDR3 covers 14 residues. CDR3: CASSPRTDYYEQYF. The CDR3 bases are TGTGCCAGCAGCCCCCGGACAGACTATTACGAGCAGTACTTC. Combining the CDR3 with reference TRBV5-6 and TRBJ2-7 gives the whole variable domain DAGVTQSPTHLIKTRGQQVTLRCSPKSGHDTVSWYQQALGQGPQFIFQYYEEEERQRGNFPDRFSGHQFPNYSSELNVNALLLGDSALYLCASSPRTDYYEQYFGPGTRLTVT.

The chain links TRBV6-5 to TRBJ2-7; D perhaps matches TRBD1 (6 bases). This CDR3 has 12 amino acids. The V gene lost 6 bases and the J gene lost 0 bases, with 6 bases spanning the gap. Germline CDR1 and CDR2: MNHEY and SVGAGI. CDR3 bases: TGTGCCAGCAGGGGGGCCTCCTACGAGCAGTACTTC. Translated, it gives CASRGASYEQYF.

The rearrangement joins TRBV4-1 to TRBJ1-2; D is perhaps TRBD1 (6 bases). The CDR3 is 17 residues long. CDR1 is MGHRA and CDR2 is YSYEKL in the germline V gene. The V and J ends lost 0 bases and 4 bases respectively, with 18 bases between them. The CDR3 coding sequence is TGCGCCAGCAGCCAAGATAGTCGGCCGGGAGGGGGCTATGGCTACACCTTC. It codes for CASSQDSRPGGGYGYTF.

The gene calls are TRBV30 and TRBJ2-7; maybe TRBD2 (5 bases). Trimming stripped 0 bases from V and 0 bases from J, with 15 bases between. Germline V gene sequence: CDR1 GTSNPN, CDR2 SVGIG (reference sequence). The CDR3 covers 16 residues. The CDR3 spells CAWSVLLTISSYEQYF. The CDR3 DNA sequence: TGTGCCTGGAGTGTACTTTTGACTATAAGCTCCTACGAGCAGTACTTC.

In this sample, this clone turned up once. V and J are TRBV5-1 and TRBJ2-1, with D maybe TRBD2 (5 bases). V was cut by 2 bases and J by 7 bases, with 13 bases left in between. Germline values: CDR1 SGHRS, CDR2 YFSETQ. The CDR3 is 14 amino acids. CDR3 sequence (DNA): TGCGCCAGCAGCTTAGGGTGGACTGAGAATGAGCAGTTCTTC. Residues: CASSLGWTENEQFF.

The genes are TRBV3-1 (or the pseudogene TRBV3-2) and TRBJ1-2, with a tentative D call TRBD1 (6 bases). Trimming pared 1 base from V and 7 bases from J, leaving 16 bases between. The CDR3 runs to 15 residues. Germline V gene sequence: CDR1 LGHDT, CDR2 YNNKEL (reference sequence). Here the CDR3 DNA reads TGTGCCAGCAGCCAAGGCGTGCAGGGGATTGGTGGCTACACCTTC. Translated: CASSQGVQGIGGYTF.

The chain is built from TRBV11-1 and TRBJ1-2, with D maybe TRBD1 (5 bases). V gave up 2 bases and J gave up 7 bases, with 14 bases separating them. CDR1 and CDR2 (germline): SGHAT, FQDESV (reference sequence). This CDR3 is 14 amino acids long. CDR3 in amino acids: CASSLSGKESGYTF. CDR3 sequence (DNA): TGTGCCAGCAGCTTATCAGGGAAAGAGAGTGGCTACACCTTC.

V is TRBV6-5 and J is TRBJ2-4; 7 nucleotides align to TRBD1. The CDR3 runs 15 residues. In germline, CDR1 is MNHEY, CDR2 SVGAGI. V lost 6 bases, J lost 5 bases, and 10 bases stayed unmatched. The CDR3 DNA is TGTGCCAGCAGCGTAAGGGGGCTGGGGGAAAACATTCAGTACTTC. Amino acid sequence: CASSVRGLGENIQYF.